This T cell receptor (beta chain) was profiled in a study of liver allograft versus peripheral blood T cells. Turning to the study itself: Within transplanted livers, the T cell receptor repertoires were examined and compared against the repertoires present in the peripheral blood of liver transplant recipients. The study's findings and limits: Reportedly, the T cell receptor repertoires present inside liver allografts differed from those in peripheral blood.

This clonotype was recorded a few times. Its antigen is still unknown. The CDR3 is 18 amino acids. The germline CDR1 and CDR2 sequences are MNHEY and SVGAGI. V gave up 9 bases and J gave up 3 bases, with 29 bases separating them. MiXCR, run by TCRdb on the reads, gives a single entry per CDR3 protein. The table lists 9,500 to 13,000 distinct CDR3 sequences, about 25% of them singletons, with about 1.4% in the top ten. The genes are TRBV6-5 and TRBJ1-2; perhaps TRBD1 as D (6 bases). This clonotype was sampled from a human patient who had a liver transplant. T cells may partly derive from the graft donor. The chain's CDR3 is CASYVRYGLPQGDYGYTF. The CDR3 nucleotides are TGTGCCAGTTATGTTAGATATGGGCTCCCACAGGGAGACTATGGCTACACCTTC.